Included here is one TCR beta chain sequence, with context. The target of this receptor is not known. The junction departs from the called germline gene at one end, perhaps through a read error. The CDR3 goes on 3 residues after the read ends, and that part is filled in from the germline J gene. Distinct nucleotide sequences in the sample also encode this CDR3. CDR1 and CDR2, per the germline V gene (reference sequence), are SEHNR and FQNEAQ. The CDR3 runs 14 amino acids, cysteine and phenylalanine included. Of the CDR3's DNA, 33 bases were read; they are in frame from base 1. These data originate in a study of T cells in women clearing cervical HPV infection (dated by TCRdb to the late 2010s). About the investigation overall: Cases were about two dozen women with histologically confirmed HPV16-related CIN3 or worse, including 2 invasive cancers. Quality controls consisted of five blinded duplicates per group, for a total of approximately 60 samples made up of some 50 participants and roughly ten replicates. Controls were some 26 women whose single incident HPV16 infection cleared within 12 months without precancer or cancer developing. For cases, a median interval of about 140 days, with an interquartile range of about 90 to 200 days, was observed between lesion detection and blood sampling. Cases had a median age of about 34 years and controls had a median age of around 41, with no significant differences in baseline characteristics. Cases and controls were matched on age within five years and on year of sample collection. Since HLA typing was available for only a few women, HLA type could not be ruled out as a confounder. The parent cohort enrolled 10,000 to 13,000 women aged 18 or older in Guanacaste, Costa Rica, during about 1992 to 1995 and followed them for seven to eight years. Blood from cases was collected at the visit where the lesion was first found, while blood from controls was collected once the infection could no longer be detected. An exploratory proof-of-principle case-control study, nested within the Guanacaste HPV Natural History Study in Costa Rica, was conducted to compare TCR repertoires across cervical HPV16 outcomes.

Here is what the overall study found, with its caveats: Whether associations preceded infection or resulted from infection could not be shown with the cross-sectional design, and effector/memory subsets and HPV-specific T cells were not isolated. Across sequencing depths, CIN3+ cases showed significantly higher TCR repertoire richness than controls, but evenness did not differ between the groups. Because T-cell numbers per sample were unknown, differences in richness could reflect varying T-cell content rather than repertoire biology. Random forest classifiers that combined richness and V gene abundances separated cases from controls with an estimated AUC of 0.83. Cases had lower TRBV6-7 relative abundance than controls (approximately 0.11% versus 0.16%; Bonferroni P = 0.0008).

Every participant had a single incident cervical HPV16 infection, and prevalent HPV16 infections were excluded. Cervical HPV DNA was detected by MY09/MY11 PCR, and genotyping was performed by dot-blot hybridization. Roughly 15 mL of heparinized blood were centrifuged, and the buffy coat was aliquoted, frozen at -30°C, then stored at -80°C. QIAGEN kits were used to extract genomic DNA from the buffy coat specimens. TCR beta CDR3 regions were amplified by multiplex PCR from an average of about 1,300 ng genomic DNA per sample using the immunoSEQ assay. Primer bias was corrected in the assay by using a complete synthetic TCR repertoire to establish an amplification baseline. Amplicons were sequenced on the Illumina platform. From the authors' description of their analysis: Error correction of the sequences involved clustering with frequency ratios plus a modified nearest-neighbor algorithm, after which the sequences were analyzed in the immunoSEQ Analyzer using IMGT gene definitions. At each rarefaction depth, TCR richness and evenness were averaged across 20 rarefaction repeats, and any sample with fewer sequences than the depth was left out. Relative abundances of V, D and J genes were compared between groups using Wilcoxon rank sum tests, with FDR correction applied. Blinded duplicates gave an intraclass correlation of around 96% for TCR richness and an average of around 83% across over 65 gene segments. TCRdb limited this immuneACCESS table to in-frame rearrangements with V and J called. A share of clones is missing; checked studies link under half to unresolved V genes, and the rest is unexplained. That table furnishes V, J and clone size, whereas the DNA furnished D and trimming. In this sample's table one finds approximately 39,000 clones. Jointly, the top ten make up about 1.5% of the sample.

This TCR was sampled from a woman aged 18 to 75 with a cervical HPV16 infection that either progressed to CIN3+ or cleared (not recorded which). The V and J segments used are TRBV7-9 and TRBJ1-3; TRBD1 could be the D gene, as 6 bases match. The sequencing sample was made of blood buffy coat. CDR3 DNA, as far as it was read: TGTGCCAGCAGCTTAGACGGGGGGCGAAACACG. This is translated as CASSLDGGRNT. The entire CDR3 protein reads CASSLDGGRNTIYF.